These 8 T cell receptor beta chains came from one sample sequenced in a study of neurological immune-mediated disorders. TCRdb ran MiXCR on the 5' RACE reads and lists one entry per CDR3 protein. This sample has approximately 48,000 distinct CDR3 sequences; around 17% occur once, and the top ten carry roughly 4%. Source material: PBMCs. Receptors were obtained from a man aged 55 to 70 in good health.

This clonotype was seen repeatedly, ten times or more. This rearrangement joins TRBV9 to TRBJ2-1; 14 nucleotides align to TRBD2. Looked up from germline, CDR1 is SGDLS and CDR2 is YYNGEE. The CDR3 has 17 residues. V dropped 4 bases and J dropped 3; count of bases not matched to a gene: 6. This CDR3 is CASSLGLAGAGYNEQFF. The CDR3 nucleotides are TGTGCCAGCAGCTTGGGACTAGCGGGAGCAGGCTACAATGAGCAGTTCTTC.

This clonotype was seen repeatedly, ten times or more. The chain couples TRBV6-6 to TRBJ1-1; D unresolved. This CDR3 is built from 14 residues. Trimming shortened V by 4 bases and J by 2 bases, and 11 bases separated the two germline ends. CDR1 is MNHNY and CDR2 is SVGAGI in the germline V gene (reference sequence). CDR3 loop: CASSSTSVNTEAFF. CDR3 in DNA: TGTGCCAGCAGTTCGACGTCAGTAAACACTGAAGCTTTCTTT.

This clonotype was observed many times. V and J are TRBV7-2 and TRBJ2-2, with 7 bases aligning to TRBD2. V lost 2 bases, J lost 5 bases, and 17 bases stayed unmatched. CDR3 size: 19 residues. The germline V gene encodes CDR1 SGHTA and CDR2 FQGNSA. Here the CDR3 DNA reads TGTGCCAGCAGCTTATTATCCTTGCGGGGAGGGTTAGGGACCGGGGAGCTGTTTTTT. It codes for CASSLLSLRGGLGTGELFF.

The gene calls are TRBV28 and TRBJ2-7; maybe TRBD2 (6 bases). Germline CDR1 is MDHEN and CDR2 is SYDVKM. V lost 3 bases, J lost 0 bases, and 12 bases lay in between. The CDR3 extends over 15 amino acids. The CDR3 sequence is CASSFTGVHSYEQYF. The CDR3 coding sequence is TGTGCCAGCAGTTTTACGGGGGTTCACTCCTACGAGCAGTACTTC. Looking up the rest from reference TRBV28 and TRBJ2-7 gives the full variable domain: DVKVTQSSRYLVKRTGEKVFLECVQDMDHENMFWYRQDPGLGLRLIYFSYDVKMKEKGDIPEGYSVSREKKERFSLILESASTNQTSMYLCASSFTGVHSYEQYFGPGTRLTVT.

This clonotype was detected ten times or more. The chain couples TRBV10-1 to TRBJ2-1; weak D call: TRBD1 (6 bases). The CDR3 spans 15 residues. V was trimmed by 3 bases and J by 2 bases, leaving 11 bases between them. The V gene's germline CDR1 is WNHNN and CDR2 SYGVQD (reference sequence). CDR3 residues: CASSDPGTPYNEQFF. The CDR3 DNA reads TGCGCCAGCAGTGACCCCGGGACACCCTACAATGAGCAGTTCTTC.

This clonotype was seen repeatedly, ten times or more. This chain uses TRBV6-5 with TRBJ2-3; D may match TRBD1 or TRBD2 (5 bases each). Germline V CDR1 and CDR2: MNHEY, SVGAGI. This CDR3 is built from 16 residues. V lost 0 bases to trimming and J lost 4 bases, with 14 bases between them. The CDR3: CASSYSVGEGSDTQYF. The CDR3 coding sequence is TGTGCCAGCAGTTACTCGGTGGGAGAGGGGTCAGATACGCAGTATTTT.

The table lists this clonotype with many counts. The chain joins TRBV15 to TRBJ2-1; the match to TRBD2 covers 9 bases. Germline CDR1 and CDR2: LNHNV and YYDKDF (reference sequence). The CDR3 loop spans 17 amino acids. V shed 1 base and J 6 bases; nucleotides not matched to a gene: 10. CDR3 nucleotides: TGTGCCACCAGCAGAGGGTTTAGCGGGAGTGCCGGCAATGAGCAGTTCTTC. This codes for CATSRGFSGSAGNEQFF.

This clonotype has just one count. The chain joins TRBV20-1 to TRBJ2-3, with unresolved D. CDR1 is DFQATT and CDR2 is SNEGSKA in the germline V gene (reference sequence). The length of the CDR3 is 14 residues. With 0 bases removed from V and 2 bases from J, the gap between germline ends came to 9 bases. The CDR3 region is CSARDVIFTDTQYF. The DNA for the CDR3 is TGCAGTGCTAGAGATGTGATTTTCACAGATACGCAGTATTTT.